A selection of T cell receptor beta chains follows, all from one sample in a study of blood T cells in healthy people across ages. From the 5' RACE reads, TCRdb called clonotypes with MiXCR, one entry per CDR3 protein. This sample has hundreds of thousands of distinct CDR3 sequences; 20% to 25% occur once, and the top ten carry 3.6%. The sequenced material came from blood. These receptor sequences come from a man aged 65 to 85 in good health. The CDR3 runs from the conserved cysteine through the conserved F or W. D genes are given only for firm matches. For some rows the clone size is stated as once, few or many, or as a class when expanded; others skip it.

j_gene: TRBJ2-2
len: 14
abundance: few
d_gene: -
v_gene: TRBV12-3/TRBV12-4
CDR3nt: TGTGCCAGCACCCGGGGGATTAACACCGGGGAGCTGTTTTTT
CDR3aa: CASTRGINTGELFF

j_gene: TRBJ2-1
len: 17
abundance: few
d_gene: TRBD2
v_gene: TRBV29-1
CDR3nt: TGCAGCGTTGAAGATCCCGGGCGGGAGGGCCTCTCTTCTGAGCAGCTCTTC
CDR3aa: CSVEDPGREGLSSEQLF

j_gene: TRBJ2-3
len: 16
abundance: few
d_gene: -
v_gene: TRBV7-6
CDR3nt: TGTGCCAGCAGCACCCGGTCGAGCGGGAGCACAGATACGCAGTATTTT
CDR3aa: CASSTRSSGSTDTQYF

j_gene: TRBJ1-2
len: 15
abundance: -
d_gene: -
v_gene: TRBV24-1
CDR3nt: TGTGCCACCAGTGACCCTGACAGAGGATTCTATGGCTACACCTTC
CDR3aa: CATSDPDRGFYGYTF

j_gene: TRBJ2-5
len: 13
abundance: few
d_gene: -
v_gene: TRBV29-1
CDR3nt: TGCAGCGTTGATCGGTCGAAACAAGAGACCCAGTACTTC
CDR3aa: CSVDRSKQETQYF

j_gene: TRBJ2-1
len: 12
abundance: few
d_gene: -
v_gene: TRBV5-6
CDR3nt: TGTGCCAGCAGCTTTTTACAGACCGAGCAGTTCTTC
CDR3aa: CASSFLQTEQFF

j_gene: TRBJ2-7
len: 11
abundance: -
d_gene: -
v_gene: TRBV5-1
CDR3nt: TGCGCCAGCAGCGGCCACGTAGAGCAGTACTTC
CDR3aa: CASSGHVEQYF

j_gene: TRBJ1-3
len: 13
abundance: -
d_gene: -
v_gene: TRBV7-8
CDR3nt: TGTGCCAGCGGACGGGTGAACGGCAACACCATATATTTT
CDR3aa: CASGRVNGNTIYF

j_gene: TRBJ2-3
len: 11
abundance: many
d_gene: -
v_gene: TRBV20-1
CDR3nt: TGCAGTGCTAGAGAAACATTAGCGCAGTATTTT
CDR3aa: CSARETLAQYF

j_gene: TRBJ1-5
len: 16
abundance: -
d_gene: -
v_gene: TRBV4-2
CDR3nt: TGTGCCAGCAGCCCCGACGGGACGGATAGCAATCAGCCCCAGCATTTT
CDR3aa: CASSPDGTDSNQPQHF

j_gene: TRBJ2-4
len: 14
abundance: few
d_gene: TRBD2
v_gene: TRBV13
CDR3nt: TGTGCCAGCAGGGTTACTAGCGGGAAAAACATTCAGTACTTC
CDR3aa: CASRVTSGKNIQYF

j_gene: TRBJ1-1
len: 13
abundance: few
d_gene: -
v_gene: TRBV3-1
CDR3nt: TGTGCCAGCAGCCAAATGCAGAACACTGAAGCTTTCTTT
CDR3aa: CASSQMQNTEAFF

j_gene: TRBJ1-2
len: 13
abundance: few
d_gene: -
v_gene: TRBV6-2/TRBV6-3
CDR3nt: TGTGCCAGCAGTGCAGGGGTCGGCTATGGCTACACCTTC
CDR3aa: CASSAGVGYGYTF

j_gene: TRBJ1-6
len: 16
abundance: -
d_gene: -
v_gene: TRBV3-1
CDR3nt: TGTGCCAGCAGCCAAGATCCAGGGGCCGGTAATCCACCCCTCCACTTT
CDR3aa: CASSQDPGAGNPPLHF

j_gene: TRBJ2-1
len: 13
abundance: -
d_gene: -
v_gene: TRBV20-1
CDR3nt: TGCAGTGCTAGAGATCCTGTCCACCCCGAGCAGTTCTTC
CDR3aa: CSARDPVHPEQFF

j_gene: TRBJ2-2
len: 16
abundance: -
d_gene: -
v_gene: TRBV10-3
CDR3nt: TGTGCCATCAGTGAGAGGGCGGGTCGGAACACCGGGGAGCTGTTTTTT
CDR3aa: CAISERAGRNTGELFF